Listed below are T cell receptor beta chains from one sample, sequenced in a study of blood T cell repertoires in COVID-19. Repertoires were generated with immunoSEQ multiplex PCR, while TCRdb's copy carries only in-frame clones and drops some. This sample carries about 250,000 clones, about 82% of them seen once, and the ten largest clones take approximately 6%. The sequenced sample consisted of peripheral blood. These receptors all come from a woman older than 75 with COVID-19, enrolled during active disease. Both conserved end residues are part of each CDR3. D genes are given only for firm matches. Expanded clones are given a class, and other clones once, few, many or no size at all.

J: TRBJ1-4
V: TRBV5-3
D: TRBD1
size: NA
DNA: TGTGCCAGAAGCTTGGGGGGGACAGGGGCCCAAAAACTGTTTTTT
CDR3: CARSLGGTGAQKLFF

J: TRBJ2-7
V: TRBV6-2/TRBV6-3
D: TRBD1
size: NA
DNA: TGTGCCAGCAGTAAGACCGGGACAGGGTACGAGCAGTACTTC
CDR3: CASSKTGTGYEQYF

J: TRBJ1-6
V: TRBV28
D: TRBD1
size: NA
DNA: TGTGCCAGCACCTTGGCGGGACAGGGGTTTTATAATTCACCCCTCCACTTT
CDR3: CASTLAGQGFYNSPLHF

J: TRBJ1-1
V: TRBV27
D: NA
size: NA
DNA: TGTGCCAGCAGTCCTCGACTCTACACTGAAGCTTTCTTT
CDR3: CASSPRLYTEAFF

J: TRBJ1-6
V: TRBV30
D: NA
size: NA
DNA: TGTGCCTGGGGGCGAGAGGCTTCACCCCTCCACTTT
CDR3: CAWGREASPLHF

J: TRBJ1-4
V: TRBV11-2
D: NA
size: few
DNA: TGTGCCAGCAGCTTCGAGGCTGGGGAAAAACTGTTTTTT
CDR3: CASSFEAGEKLFF

J: TRBJ2-5
V: TRBV5-5
D: NA
size: NA
DNA: TGTGCCAGCAGCTTGGTCAGGGAGACCCAGTACTTC
CDR3: CASSLVRETQYF

J: TRBJ2-2
V: TRBV7-9
D: TRBD1
size: NA
DNA: TGTGCCAGCAGCTTTACAGGGGGCTCCACCGGGGAGCTGTTTTTT
CDR3: CASSFTGGSTGELFF

J: TRBJ1-2
V: TRBV10-1
D: TRBD1
size: NA
DNA: TGCGCCAGCAGTTCGACAGGGAGCTATGGCTACACCTTC
CDR3: CASSSTGSYGYTF

J: TRBJ1-2
V: TRBV2
D: NA
size: NA
DNA: TGTGCCATTCCACAGGTTAACAACTATGGCTACACCTTC
CDR3: CAIPQVNNYGYTF

J: TRBJ1-3
V: TRBV19
D: NA
size: NA
DNA: TGTGCCAGCCAAGTGTCGGGGGTCTCTGGAAACACCATATATTTT
CDR3: CASQVSGVSGNTIYF

J: TRBJ1-2
V: TRBV7-2
D: TRBD1
size: NA
DNA: TGTGCCAGCAGCACAGGGGTGGACTATGGCTACACCTTC
CDR3: CASSTGVDYGYTF

J: TRBJ2-2
V: TRBV7-3
D: NA
size: NA
DNA: TGTGCCAGCAGCTTCCAGGGTGGAGTCGCCGGGGAGCTGTTTTTT
CDR3: CASSFQGGVAGELFF

J: TRBJ2-3
V: TRBV11-2
D: TRBD1
size: NA
DNA: TGTGCCAGCAGCTTAGATAAGGACAGGGTGGGCCCAAGGACAGATACGCAGTATTTT
CDR3: CASSLDKDRVGPRTDTQYF

J: TRBJ2-3
V: TRBV4-2
D: TRBD2
size: NA
DNA: TGTGCCAGCAGCCCGGTAGGAGCGGGGGTGATAGATACGCAGTATTTT
CDR3: CASSPVGAGVIDTQYF

J: TRBJ1-5
V: TRBV19
D: TRBD1
size: NA
DNA: TGTGCCAGTAAATCCGGGACAGGGGGGGAGAGTAGCAATCAGCCCCAGCATTTT
CDR3: CASKSGTGGESSNQPQHF

J: TRBJ2-2
V: TRBV19
D: NA
size: NA
DNA: TGTGCCAGTAGTAGGAGCGGCCCCGGGGAGCTGTTTTTT
CDR3: CASSRSGPGELFF

J: TRBJ1-3
V: TRBV10-2
D: TRBD1
size: NA
DNA: TGCGCCAGCTCCGGACAGGGGGGAAACACCATATATTTT
CDR3: CASSGQGGNTIYF

J: TRBJ1-2
V: TRBV7-2
D: TRBD1
size: NA
DNA: TGTGCCAGCAGCGCCCAAGGGACAGGGCCCCCCCTCTATGGCTACACCTTC
CDR3: CASSAQGTGPPLYGYTF

J: TRBJ2-3
V: TRBV28
D: NA
size: NA
DNA: TGTGCCAGCACCAGTGGGGGACTCGGCACAGATACGCAGTATTTT
CDR3: CASTSGGLGTDTQYF

J: TRBJ1-1
V: TRBV3-1/TRBV3-2
D: NA
size: once
DNA: TGTGCCAGCAGCCGAACAGGGTCGGGGACTGAAGCTTTCTTT
CDR3: CASSRTGSGTEAFF

J: TRBJ2-7
V: TRBV6-5
D: NA
size: NA
DNA: TGTGCCAGCAGGGGGTCTGGCGGGTCCTACGAGCAGTACTTC
CDR3: CASRGSGGSYEQYF

J: TRBJ1-2
V: TRBV7-9
D: NA
size: few
DNA: TGTGCCAGCAGCCCCACAAGGGGTTTGGCTAACTATGGCTACACCTTC
CDR3: CASSPTRGLANYGYTF

J: TRBJ1-2
V: TRBV5-4
D: TRBD1
size: NA
DNA: TGTGCCAGCAGCACCCGGACAGGGTTGGGCTATGGCTACACCTTC
CDR3: CASSTRTGLGYGYTF

J: TRBJ1-2
V: TRBV11-2
D: TRBD1
size: NA
DNA: TGTGCCAGCAGCCTGGACAGGGGTGGTGGCTACACCTTC
CDR3: CASSLDRGGGYTF

J: TRBJ1-5
V: TRBV30
D: NA
size: NA
DNA: TGTGCCTGGAGTCTCTCCTTGGAGCAGCCCCAGCATTTT
CDR3: CAWSLSLEQPQHF

J: TRBJ1-2
V: TRBV7-9
D: NA
size: once
DNA: TGTGCCAGCGAGACCGCAGGGCTCCTCGAGGGCTACACCTTC
CDR3: CASETAGLLEGYTF

J: TRBJ1-5
V: TRBV7-2
D: TRBD1
size: NA
DNA: TGTGCCAGCAGCTTAGCACCGGACAGGGAGAATCAGCCCCAGCATTTT
CDR3: CASSLAPDRENQPQHF

J: TRBJ2-5
V: TRBV7-9
D: TRBD1
size: NA
DNA: TGTGCCAGCAGCTTAAGCCAGGGGGCAGGAGAGACCCAGTACTTC
CDR3: CASSLSQGAGETQYF

J: TRBJ1-6
V: TRBV28
D: NA
size: once
DNA: TGTGCCAGCAGTATCAGACAGGATCGTTCACCCCTCCACTTT
CDR3: CASSIRQDRSPLHF

J: TRBJ1-5
V: TRBV28
D: NA
size: NA
DNA: TGTGCCAGCAGTCCGCCCTCAGGGCACGGTCAGCCCCAGCATTTT
CDR3: CASSPPSGHGQPQHF

J: TRBJ2-2
V: TRBV11-2
D: NA
size: NA
DNA: TGTGCCAGCAGCTTATTGGTCGGGAAAAGAAACACCGGGGAGCTGTTTTTT
CDR3: CASSLLVGKRNTGELFF

J: TRBJ1-1
V: TRBV5-4
D: NA
size: NA
DNA: TGTGCCAGCAGTTTTCCCTCGAGGGACACTGAAGCTTTCTTT
CDR3: CASSFPSRDTEAFF

J: TRBJ1-4
V: TRBV28
D: TRBD1
size: once
DNA: TGTGCCAGCAGACTGGGACAGGGGGCAACTAATGAAAAACTGTTTTTT
CDR3: CASRLGQGATNEKLFF

J: TRBJ1-2
V: TRBV12-3/TRBV12-4
D: TRBD1
size: NA
DNA: TGTGCCAGCAGTCCGACAGGGGAGGGCAGCTACACCTTC
CDR3: CASSPTGEGSYTF

J: TRBJ1-3
V: TRBV5-1
D: NA
size: NA
DNA: TGCGCCAGCAGCTTGGGGGACATCGGAAACACCATATATTTT
CDR3: CASSLGDIGNTIYF

J: TRBJ2-7
V: TRBV19
D: NA
size: NA
DNA: TGTGCCAGTAGTACGGCAGGGAGGTCTCACGAGCAGTACTTC
CDR3: CASSTAGRSHEQYF

J: TRBJ1-3
V: TRBV5-5
D: TRBD1
size: NA
DNA: TGTGCCAGCAGCTCGACTGCACAGGGGGCTTCTGGAAACACCATATATTTT
CDR3: CASSSTAQGASGNTIYF

J: TRBJ1-1
V: TRBV11-2
D: TRBD1
size: NA
DNA: TGTGCCAGCAGCCACCCGGACAGGTTGAACACTGAAGCTTTCTTT
CDR3: CASSHPDRLNTEAFF

J: TRBJ2-7
V: TRBV28
D: TRBD2
size: NA
DNA: TGTGCCATCCAACCCGGGACTAGCGGCGGCCGGTACGAGCAGTACTTC
CDR3: CAIQPGTSGGRYEQYF

J: TRBJ2-5
V: TRBV18
D: TRBD2
size: NA
DNA: TGTGCCAGCTCACCACCAAGCGGGGGGACCAAAGAGACCCAGTACTTC
CDR3: CASSPPSGGTKETQYF

J: TRBJ1-1
V: TRBV7-8
D: NA
size: NA
DNA: TGTGCCAGCAGCAAGCAGCTTGGACAGAGGAACACTGAAGCTTTCTTT
CDR3: CASSKQLGQRNTEAFF